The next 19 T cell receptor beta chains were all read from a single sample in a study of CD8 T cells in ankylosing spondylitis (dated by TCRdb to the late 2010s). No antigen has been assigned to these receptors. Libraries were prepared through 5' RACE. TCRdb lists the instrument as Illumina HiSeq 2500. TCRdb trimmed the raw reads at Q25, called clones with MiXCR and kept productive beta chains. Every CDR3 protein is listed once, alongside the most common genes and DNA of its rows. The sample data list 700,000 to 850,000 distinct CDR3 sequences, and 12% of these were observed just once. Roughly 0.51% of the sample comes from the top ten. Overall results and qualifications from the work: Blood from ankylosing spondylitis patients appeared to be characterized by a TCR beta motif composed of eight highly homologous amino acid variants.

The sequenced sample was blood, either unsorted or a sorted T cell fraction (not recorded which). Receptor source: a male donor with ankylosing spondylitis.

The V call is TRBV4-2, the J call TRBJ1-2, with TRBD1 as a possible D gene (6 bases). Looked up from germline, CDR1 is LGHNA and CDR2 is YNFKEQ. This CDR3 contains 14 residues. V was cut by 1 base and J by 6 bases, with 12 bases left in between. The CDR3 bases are TGTGCCAGCAGCCAAGCGGCAGGGGTAGATGGCTACACCTTC. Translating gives CASSQAAGVDGYTF.

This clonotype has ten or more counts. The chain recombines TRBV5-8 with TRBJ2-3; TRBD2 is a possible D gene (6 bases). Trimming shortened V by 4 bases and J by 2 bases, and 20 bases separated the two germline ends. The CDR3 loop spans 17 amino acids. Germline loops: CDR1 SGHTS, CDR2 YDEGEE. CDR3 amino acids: CASSQRLGGTYTDTQYF. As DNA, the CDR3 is TGTGCCAGCAGCCAACGACTAGGTGGGACCTACACAGATACGCAGTATTTT. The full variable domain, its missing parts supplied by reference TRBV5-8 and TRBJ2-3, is EAGVTQSPTHLIKTRGQQATLRCSPISGHTSVYWYQQALGLGLQFLLWYDEGEERNRGNFPPRFSGRQFPNYSSELNVNALELEDSALYLCASSQRLGGTYTDTQYFGPGTRLTVL.

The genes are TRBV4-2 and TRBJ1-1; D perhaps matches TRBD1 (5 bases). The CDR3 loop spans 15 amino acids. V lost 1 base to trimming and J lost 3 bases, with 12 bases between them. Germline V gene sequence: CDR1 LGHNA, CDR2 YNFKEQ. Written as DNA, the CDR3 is TGTGCCAGCAGCCAAGTCGGAGGGGCACACACTGAAGCTTTCTTT. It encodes CASSQVGGAHTEAFF.

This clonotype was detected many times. The CDR3 DNA reads as TGCAGCGTCGCCTGGGGGGATTACGAGCAGTACTTC. Its translation: CSVAWGDYEQYF. The chain joins TRBV29-1 to TRBJ2-7; a weak D match, TRBD2 (6 bases). Trimming took off 6 bases at V and 4 bases at J, with 13 bases between the two ends. Germline CDR1 is SQVTM and CDR2 is ANQGSEA. This CDR3 comprises 12 residues.

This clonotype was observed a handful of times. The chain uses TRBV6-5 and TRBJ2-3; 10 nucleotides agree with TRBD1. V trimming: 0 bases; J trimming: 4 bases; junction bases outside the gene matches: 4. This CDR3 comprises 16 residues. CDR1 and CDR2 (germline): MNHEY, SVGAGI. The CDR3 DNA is TGTGCCAGCAGTTACTCCTGGACAGGGGGGCCAGATACGCAGTATTTT. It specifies CASSYSWTGGPDTQYF.

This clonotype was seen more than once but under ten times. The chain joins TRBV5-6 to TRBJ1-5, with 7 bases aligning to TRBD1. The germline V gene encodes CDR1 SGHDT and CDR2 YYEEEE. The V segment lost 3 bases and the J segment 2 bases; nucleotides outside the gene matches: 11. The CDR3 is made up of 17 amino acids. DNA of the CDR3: TGTGCCAGCAGCTCCTATCAAGGGGGCTTCGGCAATCAGCCCCAGCATTTT. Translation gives CASSSYQGGFGNQPQHF.

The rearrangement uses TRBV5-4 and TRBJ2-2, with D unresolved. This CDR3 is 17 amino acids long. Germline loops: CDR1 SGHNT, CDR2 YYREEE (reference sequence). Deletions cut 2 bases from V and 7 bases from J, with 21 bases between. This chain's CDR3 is CASSFKGVFRVGGELFF. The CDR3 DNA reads TGTGCCAGCAGCTTTAAAGGTGTATTCCGCGTAGGCGGGGAGCTGTTTTTT.

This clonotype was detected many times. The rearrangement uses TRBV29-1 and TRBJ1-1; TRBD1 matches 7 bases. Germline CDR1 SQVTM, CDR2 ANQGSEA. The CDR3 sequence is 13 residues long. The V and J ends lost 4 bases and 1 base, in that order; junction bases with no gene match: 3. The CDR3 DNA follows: TGCAGCGTTGCCGGGACAGCGAACACTGAAGCTTTCTTT. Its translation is CSVAGTANTEAFF.

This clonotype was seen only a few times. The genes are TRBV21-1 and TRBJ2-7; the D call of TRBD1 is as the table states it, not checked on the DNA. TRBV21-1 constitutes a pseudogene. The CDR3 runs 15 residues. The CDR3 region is CASRLPAGVDGEQYF. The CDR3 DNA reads TGTGCCAGCAGATTACCGGCAGGGGTGGATGGCGAGCAGTACTTC.

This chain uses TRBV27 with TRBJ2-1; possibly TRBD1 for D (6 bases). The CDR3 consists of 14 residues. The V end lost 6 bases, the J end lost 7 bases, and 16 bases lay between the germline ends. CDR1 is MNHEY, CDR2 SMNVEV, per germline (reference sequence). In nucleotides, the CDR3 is TGTGCCAGCAGGGACAGTTCCCCGGGTAATGAGCAGTTCTTC. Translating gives CASRDSSPGNEQFF.

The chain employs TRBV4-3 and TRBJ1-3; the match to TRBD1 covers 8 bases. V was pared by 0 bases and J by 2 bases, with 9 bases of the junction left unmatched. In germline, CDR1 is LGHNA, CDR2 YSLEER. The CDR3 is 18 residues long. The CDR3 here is CASSQDQAGTGAGNTIYF. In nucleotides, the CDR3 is TGCGCCAGCAGCCAAGATCAGGCTGGGACAGGCGCTGGAAACACCATATATTTT.

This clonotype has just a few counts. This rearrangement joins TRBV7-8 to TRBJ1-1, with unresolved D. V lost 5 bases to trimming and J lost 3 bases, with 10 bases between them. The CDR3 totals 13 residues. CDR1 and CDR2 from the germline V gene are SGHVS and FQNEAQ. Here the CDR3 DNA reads TGTGCCAGCAGCCGAGTGGGTGACACTGAAGCTTTCTTT. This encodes CASSRVGDTEAFF.

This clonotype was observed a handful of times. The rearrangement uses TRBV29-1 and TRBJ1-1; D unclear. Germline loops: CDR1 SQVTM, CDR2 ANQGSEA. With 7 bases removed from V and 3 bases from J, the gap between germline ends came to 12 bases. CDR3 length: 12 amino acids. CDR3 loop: CSAADGDTEAFF. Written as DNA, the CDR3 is TGCAGCGCTGCTGACGGAGACACTGAAGCTTTCTTT.

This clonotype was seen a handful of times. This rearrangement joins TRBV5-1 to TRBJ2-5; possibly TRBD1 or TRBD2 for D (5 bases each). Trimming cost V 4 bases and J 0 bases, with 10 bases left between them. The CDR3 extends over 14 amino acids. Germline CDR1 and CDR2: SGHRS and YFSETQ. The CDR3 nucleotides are TGCGCCAGCAGCCCGGGGACCTACCAAGAGACCCAGTACTTC. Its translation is CASSPGTYQETQYF.

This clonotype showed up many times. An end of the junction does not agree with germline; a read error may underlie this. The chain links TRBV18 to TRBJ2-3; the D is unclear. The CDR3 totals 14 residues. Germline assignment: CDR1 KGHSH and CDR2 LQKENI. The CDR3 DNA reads TGCGCCAGCAGCCCTCCCGGAAGCACAGATACGCAGTATTTT. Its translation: CASSPPGSTDTQYF.

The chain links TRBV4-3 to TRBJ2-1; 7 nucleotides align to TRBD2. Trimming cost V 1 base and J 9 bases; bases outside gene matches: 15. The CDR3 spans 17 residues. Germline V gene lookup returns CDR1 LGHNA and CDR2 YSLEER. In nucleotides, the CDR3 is TGCGCCAGCAGCCAAGGGGGTGGCGGGAGAAGTATAAGTGAGCAGTTCTTC. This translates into CASSQGGGGRSISEQFF.

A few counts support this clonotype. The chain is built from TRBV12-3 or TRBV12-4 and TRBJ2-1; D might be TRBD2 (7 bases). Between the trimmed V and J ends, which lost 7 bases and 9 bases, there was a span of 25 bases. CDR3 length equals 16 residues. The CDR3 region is CASTPLEGGTPTEQFF. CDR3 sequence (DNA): TGTGCCAGCACCCCTTTGGAGGGGGGGACTCCAACTGAGCAGTTCTTC.

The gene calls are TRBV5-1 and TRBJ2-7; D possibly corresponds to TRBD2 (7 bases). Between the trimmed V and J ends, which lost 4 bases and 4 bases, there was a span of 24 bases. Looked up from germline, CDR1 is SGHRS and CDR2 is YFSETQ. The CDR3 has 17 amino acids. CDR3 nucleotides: TGCGCCAGCAGCCCACCCTTTGGCGGGGGCCGCCCATACGAGCAGTACTTC. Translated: CASSPPFGGGRPYEQYF. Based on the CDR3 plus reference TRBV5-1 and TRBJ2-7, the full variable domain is KAGVTQTPRYLIKTRGQQVTLSCSPISGHRSVSWYQQTPGQGLQFLFEYFSETQRNKGNFPGRFSGRQFSNSRSEMNVSTLELGDSALYLCASSPPFGGGRPYEQYFGPGTRLTVT.

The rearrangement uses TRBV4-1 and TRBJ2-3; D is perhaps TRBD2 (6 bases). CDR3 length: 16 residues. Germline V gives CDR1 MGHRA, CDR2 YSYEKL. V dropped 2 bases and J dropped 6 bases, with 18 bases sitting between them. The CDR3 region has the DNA TGCGCCAGCAGCCAAAGACTAGTAAGGGATTTGGATACGCAGTATTTT. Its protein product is CASSQRLVRDLDTQYF.